These T cell receptor beta chains were read from a single sample in a study of shared clonotypes between healthy human individuals. Assay: immunoSEQ multiplex PCR; the TCRdb copy retains only in-frame clones and omits some. The table shows about 1 million clones, with about 77% occurring only once. Sequencing was done on a sample of memory CD4+ T cells sorted from blood. These receptors were collected from a man aged 18-30 years in good health. Each CDR3 is given without its conserved first and last residue. Each record gives: V gene, J gene, CDR3 protein.

v_gene: TRBV19
j_gene: TRBJ2-3
CDR3aa: ASSIAITDTQY

v_gene: TRBV11-2
j_gene: TRBJ2-1
CDR3aa: ASSPNRAEQF

v_gene: TRBV29-1
j_gene: TRBJ1-1
CDR3aa: SAMAGGNTEAF

v_gene: TRBV5-1
j_gene: TRBJ1-3
CDR3aa: ASSLPGNTIY

v_gene: TRBV19
j_gene: TRBJ1-5
CDR3aa: ASRQTGVNQPQH

v_gene: TRBV9
j_gene: TRBJ2-7
CDR3aa: ASSVMGQGSYEQY

v_gene: TRBV11-2
j_gene: TRBJ2-7
CDR3aa: ASSSSSGGSYEQY

v_gene: TRBV5-1
j_gene: TRBJ2-1
CDR3aa: ASRSGTSGSPKDNEQF

v_gene: TRBV10-3
j_gene: TRBJ1-2
CDR3aa: AIRWDRSDGYT

v_gene: TRBV5-4
j_gene: TRBJ2-7
CDR3aa: ASSLNRENSYEQY

v_gene: TRBV15
j_gene: TRBJ2-5
CDR3aa: ATSRDQGYQETQY

v_gene: TRBV5-4
j_gene: TRBJ2-3
CDR3aa: ASSPGTSTGADTQY

v_gene: TRBV7-9
j_gene: TRBJ1-3
CDR3aa: ASSRQGPSGNTIY

v_gene: TRBV28
j_gene: TRBJ1-5
CDR3aa: ASSPGTINNQPQH

v_gene: TRBV2
j_gene: TRBJ2-7
CDR3aa: ASSEDRGLTYEQY

v_gene: TRBV5-1
j_gene: TRBJ1-3
CDR3aa: ASSPEGSSGNTIY

v_gene: TRBV18
j_gene: TRBJ2-7
CDR3aa: ASSPGGAGQSSYEQY